This T cell receptor (beta chain) is from a study of cytomegalovirus exposure and HLA in healthy donors listed by TCRdb under 2017. At the level of the whole study: An earlier analysis of more than 550 of the donors reported about 280 Gb of sequence data and 95 million to 130 million unique TCR beta sequences obtained from some 170 million T cells. Every repertoire in the discovery cohort had been generated on one and the same sequencing platform. Roughly 5 DR-DQ haplotypes were handled as single units for association and clustering, since linkage in the cohort was strong. The genetic ancestry cluster associated with self-reported Caucasian donors included approximately 85% of the 350 to 500 genotyped donors. A separate validation cohort of 100 to 150 different subjects was used in addition to the roughly 700-subject first cohort. Rather than using new phenotypic data, the later analysis identified candidate immune exposures from TCR beta sequences and from how often those sequences occurred across donors. To predict cytomegalovirus infection status, the study combined high-throughput TCR immunosequencing, statistical association of individual TCRs with disease status, and machine learning. The study profiled the T cell repertoires of 500 to 800 subjects by immunosequencing and related them to cytomegalovirus serostatus. Both class I and class II loci were covered by HLA typing, at four-digit resolution. To study patterns of TCR occurrence, a later analysis re-analyzed previously published TCR beta repertoires from 700 or so donors and added high-resolution HLA genotyping. Genome-wide SNP genotypes for about 65% of the 666 donors were used in a later genetic analysis, which treated that subset as a discovery cohort. An early release covering roughly 640 HLA-typed donors comprised roughly 300 gigabases of sequencing data and 85 million or so unique TCR sequences. The study aimed to test whether signatures of past pathogen exposure could be identified by cataloging public T cell receptors. Typing coverage varied by locus: about 620-630 donors for A, B, C, DRB1 and DQB1; roughly 560 for DQA1; around 610 for DPA1; roughly 450 for DPB1. Donor age, sex, ethnicity and CMV serostatus were compiled together with the repertoire data. On average, around 240,000 unique TCR beta nucleotide sequences were sequenced per donor among about 400 genotyped donors of the cohort, with 15% to 20% of those sequences being non-productive. An earlier analysis of 587 of the donors applied high-throughput TCR beta sequencing to assess whether each TCR beta V gene segment acted as functional or pseudogenic.

The germline ends are 13 bases apart after V is trimmed by 10 bases and J by 4 bases. From cysteine to phenylalanine, the CDR3 is 12 amino acids long. The kept DNA is CDR3 alone, 36 bases in frame from the first base. The germline V gene specifies MNHEY as CDR1 and SVGAGI as CDR2. Notes on this clone: This clone's antigen is unknown. Nothing much larger sits one base from this clone, and base qualities are not available.

In total, roughly 670 healthy bone marrow donors made up the cohort. All cohort members were sampled while nominally healthy, although unrecorded immune exposures were likely present. The donor tested CMV seronegative and was one of the 352 seronegative cohort members. Each donor provided a peripheral blood sample, and peripheral blood mononuclear cells were used for TCR beta sequencing. Genomic DNA was extracted from the blood cell samples with the Qiagen DNeasy Blood Extraction Kit. Summary of the overall study and its limitations: It was suggested by the authors that the approach could potentially be generalized to other disease states and immunological phenotypes. Most TCR sequences were observed very rarely across donors, whereas some public TCRs were present in many individuals. A later analysis found that HLA-associated TCR beta chains were more clonally expanded and had lower generation probabilities than equally common non-associated chains. In this cohort, only TCR beta chains were sequenced, and detectable features were limited by the absence of alpha or paired-chain data. Most CMV-associated TCR beta chains appeared to be HLA-restricted in a later analysis, and the HLA associations seemed to be driven largely by CMV exposure. About 17 rarely observed V segments, including chromosome 9 orphons, were excluded from the earlier analysis of some 590 of the donors because counts were too low. In a later analysis, about 16,000 TCR beta sequences were associated with specific HLA alleles at a false discovery rate of 0.05. Presence/absence analyses assumed roughly uniform sequencing depth across donors, an assumption that may not hold. HLA typing was unavailable for some donors at each locus, so association tests used only the typed subset. The sequencing pipeline was judged likely to have produced a cluster of highly shared sequence variants as a technical artifact. When HLA alleles, especially DR and DQ, strongly co-occurred, attributing TCR associations to individual alleles was difficult. According to a later genetic analysis, donors in an Asian-associated ancestry cluster had fewer N-insertions in productive TCRs than the roughly 670-donor mean. In an earlier analysis of under 600 of the donors, most TCR beta V segments were observed in productive rearrangements about 87% or about 30% of the time, broadly matching IMGT annotations. In a later genetic analysis, a missense DCLRE1C variant was associated with V-gene and J-gene trimming of TCR beta chains, and the association was replicated in an independent cohort. Several of the top co-occurrence clusters appeared to be linked to parvovirus B19, influenza, CMV and Epstein-Barr virus, according to a later analysis. In vitro tests confirmed that a few of the cytomegalovirus-associated TCR beta chains recognize cytomegalovirus antigens. Immune exposure information for the cohort was limited to CMV serostatus. The study gave a list of 150 to 200 TCR beta chains associated with cytomegalovirus. According to a later analysis, TCR association rates differed among HLA loci, with DRB1 alleles showing the most associated TCRs and HLA-C alleles showing the fewest. Cytomegalovirus status was reported to be diagnosed by the classifier with high specificity and sensitivity in both the original and validation cohorts. Some IMGT-functional V segments, including TRBV6-2 and TRBV6-3, could not be distinguished by the 87-base-pair reads and were therefore excluded. A further reported finding was that TCR beta sequences accurately predicted the HLA-A and HLA-B alleles for most subjects in the first cohort. Linkage disequilibrium might explain the correlated functional status among segregating V segments, but an unknown experimental factor could not be excluded.

Libraries were built with the immunoSEQ multiplex PCR assay. The multiplex PCR relied on a mix of 60 forward primers for TCR Vbeta segments and 13 reverse primers for TCR Jbeta segments. Amplification of the CDR3 region of rearranged TCR beta genes was performed with a multiplex PCR assay on genomic DNA. On the Illumina HiSeq System, the amplified TCR beta libraries were sequenced as 87-base-pair reads. The authors' pipeline ran thus. Across the roughly 600 repertoires, a later analysis counted roughly 77 million unique TCR beta chains, some 11 million of which were shared by at least two donors. A nearest-neighbor algorithm error-corrected the raw reads and collapsed the reads into unique sequences, merging closely related sequences to remove PCR and sequencing errors. CDR3 sequences were aligned to IMGT reference sequences to assign V, D and J gene segments. For a sequence to be retained, a match of at least six nucleotides was required to both a V gene segment and a J gene segment. Rearrangements were classified as productive when the CDR3 lacked stop codons and remained in frame with V and J, and all other rearrangements were classified as non-productive. Following IMGT convention, CDR3 was defined as the stretch from the second conserved V-encoded cysteine up to the conserved J-encoded phenylalanine. The earlier analysis of about 620 of the donors excluded sequences that lacked an unambiguous match to a single V gene segment. In an earlier analysis of around 590 of the donors, a V segment was called functional when productive rearrangements were above 56.7%, and segregating when the standard deviation between donors exceeded 5%. A statistical classification framework was developed to diagnose cytomegalovirus status using the catalog of TCR beta chain sequences. In a later analysis, TCR nucleotide sequences were compared against IMGT/GENE-DB human TR gene sequences so that V and J genes could be assigned. Using the TCRdist pipeline, a later analysis assigned CDR3 sequences along with most-parsimonious VDJ recombination scenarios. In a later analysis, every TCR beta chain was defined by the combination of its CDR3 amino acid sequence and its V-gene family, and reads without a unique V-gene family were dropped. To address suspected cross-contamination and a sequencing artifact, a later analysis removed roughly 580 highly shared, low-generation-probability nucleotide sequences. In a later analysis, a clonal expansion index for each public chain was calculated from normalized within-repertoire ranks of inferred template counts. In a later analysis, generation probabilities were computed with a VDJ recombination model fitted to out-of-frame rearrangements, and the resulting probabilities were checked against IGoR. Hypergeometric tests were used in a later analysis to score TCR-TCR, TCR-HLA and TCR-CMV co-occurrence, with a repertoire-size bias correction applied to the TCR pairs. False discovery rates were estimated in a later analysis by permuting HLA or CMV assignments 20 times. In a later analysis, co-occurring TCRs were grouped using DBSCAN, and TCRdist sequence similarity was added for clustering within HLA-allele-positive subsets. Repertoires with fewer than 30,000 or more than 120,000 public chains were left out of co-occurrence clustering, as were five repertoires with anomalous nucleotide sharing. TCRdb retrieved this table from immuneACCESS and kept in-frame rearrangements only. Not all clones are present; in checked studies, unresolved V genes account for under half, and no reason is known for the remainder. That table is the source of V, J and clone size, and D and trimming were worked out from the DNA. A total of 100,000 to 120,000 clones appear in this sample, more than 80% of them only once. 5% to 6.5% of the sample is held by the ten biggest clonotypes.

The chain is encoded by TRBV6-5 joined to TRBJ1-2, with a weak D call of TRBD1 (6 bases match). Sequenced sample: PBMCs. This TCR was recovered from a man in his late teens or twenties in good health and CMV-seronegative. CDR3 protein: CATEGHRYGYTF. The DNA sequence reads TGTGCCACCGAGGGACACCGCTATGGCTACACCTTC.